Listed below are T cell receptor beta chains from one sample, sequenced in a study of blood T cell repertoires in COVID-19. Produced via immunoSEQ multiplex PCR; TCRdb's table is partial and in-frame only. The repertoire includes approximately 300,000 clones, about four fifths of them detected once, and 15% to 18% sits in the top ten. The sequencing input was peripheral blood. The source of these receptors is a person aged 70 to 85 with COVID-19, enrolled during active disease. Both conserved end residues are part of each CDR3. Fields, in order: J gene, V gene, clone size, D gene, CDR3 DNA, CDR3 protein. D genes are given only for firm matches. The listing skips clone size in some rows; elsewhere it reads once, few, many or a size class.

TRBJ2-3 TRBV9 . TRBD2 TGTGCCAGCAGCCCACCCCCCTGGCGGGAGTTTGAAGATACGCAGTATTTT CASSPPPWREFEDTQYF
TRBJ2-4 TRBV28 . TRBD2 TGTGCCAGCAGCCAGGGACTAGCGGGGGAATTAGCCAAAAACATTCAGTACTTC CASSQGLAGELAKNIQYF
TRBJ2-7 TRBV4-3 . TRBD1 TGCGCCAGCAGCACCCGGGACAGGGTCTCCTCCCTCTCCTACGAGCAGTACTTC CASSTRDRVSSLSYEQYF
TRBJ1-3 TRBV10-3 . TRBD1 TGTGCCATCAGGGGGACAGATCGATCTGGAAACACCATATATTTT CAIRGTDRSGNTIYF
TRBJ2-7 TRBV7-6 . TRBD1 TGTGCCAGCAGCTTACCCGGGACAGGGCCCTCCGAGCAGTACTTC CASSLPGTGPSEQYF
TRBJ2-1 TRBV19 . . TGTGCCAGTAGTAGATACGGGACTGGGGCCTACAATGAGCAGTTCTTC CASSRYGTGAYNEQFF
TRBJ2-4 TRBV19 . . TGTGCCAGTAACCCCACAGGGTCGGGGGCCAAAAACATTCAGTACTTC CASNPTGSGAKNIQYF
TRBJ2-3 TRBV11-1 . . TGTGCCAGCAGCTTAGATCTTGGCGGTACGCAGTATTTT CASSLDLGGTQYF
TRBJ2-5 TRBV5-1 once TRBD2 TGCGCCAGCGGACTAGCGGGATTAGACCAAGAGACCCAGTACTTC CASGLAGLDQETQYF
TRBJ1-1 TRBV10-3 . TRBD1 TGTGCCATCAGTAGACAACCAGGACAGGGGAGTGACACTGAAGCTTTCTTT CAISRQPGQGSDTEAFF
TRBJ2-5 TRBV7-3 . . TGTGCCAGCAGCCGAAGCTCAGGGGAACAAGAGACCCAGTACTTC CASSRSSGEQETQYF
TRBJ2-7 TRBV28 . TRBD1 TGTGCCAGCAGTTCGTGGACAGGGCTCCACGAGCAGTACTTC CASSSWTGLHEQYF
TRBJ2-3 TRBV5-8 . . TGTGCCAGCACACCTCGGGGGGATACGCAGTATTTT CASTPRGDTQYF
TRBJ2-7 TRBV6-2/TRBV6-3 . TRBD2 TGTGCCAGCAGTTTCCCCTCAAGCGGGAGTAGGTACGAGCAGTACTTC CASSFPSSGSRYEQYF
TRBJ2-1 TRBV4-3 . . TGCGCCAGCAGCCAAGATCCGGGGATCTCCTACAATGAGCAGTTCTTC CASSQDPGISYNEQFF
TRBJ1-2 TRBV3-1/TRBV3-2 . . TGTGCCAGCAGCCAAGTCGCGACAGAGGACTATGGCTACACCTTC CASSQVATEDYGYTF
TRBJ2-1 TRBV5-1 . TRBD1 TGCGCCAGCAGCTTCGGACAGGCAGGTTCCTACAATGAGCAGTTCTTC CASSFGQAGSYNEQFF
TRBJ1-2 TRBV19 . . TGTGCCAGTAGTACGCAGGGATTCAACTATGGCTACACCTTC CASSTQGFNYGYTF
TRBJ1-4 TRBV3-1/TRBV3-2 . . TGTGCCAGCAGCCAAGAGCAGGGGGAAAAACTGTTTTTT CASSQEQGEKLFF
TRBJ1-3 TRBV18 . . TGTGCCAGCTCACCCACGACACGCTCTGGAAACACCATATATTTT CASSPTTRSGNTIYF
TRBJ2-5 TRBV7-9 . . TGTGCCAGCAGCTTAGTTGGAGCGTCCCGCCGCGGGGAGACCCAGTACTTC CASSLVGASRRGETQYF
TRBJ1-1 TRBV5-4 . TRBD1 TGTGCCAGCAGCTGGGACAGTATGAACACTGAAGCTTTCTTT CASSWDSMNTEAFF
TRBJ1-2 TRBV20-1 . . TGCAGTGCCACCACGCGGGATGGCTACACCTTC CSATTRDGYTF
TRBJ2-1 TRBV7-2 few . TGTGCCAGCAGCTTAGCCAGGGGTTCCTACAATGAGCAGTTCTTC CASSLARGSYNEQFF
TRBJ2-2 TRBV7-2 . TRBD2 TGTGCCAGCAGCTTAGAGGGGACTAGTAAGTCCGGGGAGCTGTTTTTT CASSLEGTSKSGELFF
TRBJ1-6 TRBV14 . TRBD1 TGTGCCAGCAGCCAATACGGGACAGGGGCTAGTTCACCCCTCCACTTT CASSQYGTGASSPLHF
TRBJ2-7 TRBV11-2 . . TGTGCCAGCAGCTTAGTTAGGGGTTCCTCCTACGAGCAGTACTTC CASSLVRGSSYEQYF
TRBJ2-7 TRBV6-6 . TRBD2 TGTGCCAGCAACAAACTAGCGGGGGCTAACGTCTACGAGCAGTACTTC CASNKLAGANVYEQYF
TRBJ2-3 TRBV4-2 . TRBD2 TGTGCCAGCAGCCAGGGGACTAGCGGAAATCCTAGCACAGATACGCAGTATTTT CASSQGTSGNPSTDTQYF
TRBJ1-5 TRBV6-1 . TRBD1 TGTGCCAGCAGTGGACGCCGGGACAGAGAGAATCAGCCCCAGCATTTT CASSGRRDRENQPQHF
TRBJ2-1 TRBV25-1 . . TGTGCCAGCAGTGAATTATCTAGAGTTTCTTACAATGAGCAGTTCTTC CASSELSRVSYNEQFF
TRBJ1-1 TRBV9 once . TGTGCCAGCAGCGTAATAGGGGGCACTGAAGCTTTCTTT CASSVIGGTEAFF
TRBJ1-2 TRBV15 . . TGTGCCACCAGCAGAGATCAGGGCGGATACACTAACTATGGCTACACCTTC CATSRDQGGYTNYGYTF
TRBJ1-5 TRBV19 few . TGTGCCAGTAGTACCAAATCCAATCAGCCCCAGCATTTT CASSTKSNQPQHF
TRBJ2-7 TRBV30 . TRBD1 TGTGCCTGGAGTCCACTCCCGACAGGGGCGAGCTCCTACGAGCAGTACTTC CAWSPLPTGASSYEQYF
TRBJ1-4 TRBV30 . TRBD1 TGTGCCTGGAGTCCCGACAGGGGTGAAAAACTGTTTTTT CAWSPDRGEKLFF
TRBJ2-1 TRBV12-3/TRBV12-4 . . TGTGCCAGCAGCGAGAACAGGGCTGAGCAGTTCTTC CASSENRAEQFF
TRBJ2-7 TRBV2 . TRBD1 TGTGCCGGGGGACAGGGCTACGAGCAGTACTTC CAGGQGYEQYF
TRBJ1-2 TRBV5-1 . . TGCGCCAGCAGCTTGGATGGCAGGGCAGGTGGCTACACCTTC CASSLDGRAGGYTF
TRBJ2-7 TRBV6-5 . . TGTGCCGGACGAACGGGAGCCGGGGCCTACGAGCAGTACTTC CAGRTGAGAYEQYF
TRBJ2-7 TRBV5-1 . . TGCGCCAGCAGCTTGGTCGGGTTGTCCTACGAGCAGTACTTC CASSLVGLSYEQYF
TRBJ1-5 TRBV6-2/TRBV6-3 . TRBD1 TGTGCCAGCAGTTACTCGTGGTGGGACAGGGAACAGCCCCAGCATTTT CASSYSWWDREQPQHF
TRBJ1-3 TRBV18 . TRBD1 TGTGCCAGCTCACCGGGACAGGGGAACTCTGGAAACACCATATATTTT CASSPGQGNSGNTIYF
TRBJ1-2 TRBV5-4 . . TGTGCCAGCAGCTTGAACATCGGGTATGGCTACACCTTC CASSLNIGYGYTF
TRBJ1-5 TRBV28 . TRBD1 TGTGCCAGCAGTTTAGGACAGGGCAATCAGCCCCAGCATTTT CASSLGQGNQPQHF
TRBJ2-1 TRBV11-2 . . TGTGCCAGCAGCTTCGGCAATGAGCAGTTCTTC CASSFGNEQFF
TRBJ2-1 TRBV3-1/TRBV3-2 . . TGTGCCAGCAGCCGGCCCGAGGCGGGCAATGAGCAGTTCTTC CASSRPEAGNEQFF
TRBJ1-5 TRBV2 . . TGTGCCAGCAAGGGGCTCGATCAGCCCCAGCATTTT CASKGLDQPQHF
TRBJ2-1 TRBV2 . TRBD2 TGTGCCTCCCTTGTCGGGGGGAGCTCCTACAATGAGCAGTTCTTC CASLVGGSSYNEQFF
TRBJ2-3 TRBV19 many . TGTGCCAGTACCGCGAGAAGCACAGATACGCAGTATTTT CASTARSTDTQYF
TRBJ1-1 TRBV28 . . TGTGCCAGCAGCTACCAGGGACTCGCTGGACTCACTGAAGCTTTCTTT CASSYQGLAGLTEAFF
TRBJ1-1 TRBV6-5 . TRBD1 TGTGCCAGCAGCATCAGGGGGCCCTGGAACACTGAAGCTTTCTTT CASSIRGPWNTEAFF
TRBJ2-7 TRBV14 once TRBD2 TGTGCCAGCAGCCCTGGACTAGCGGTTTCCTACGAGCAGTACTTC CASSPGLAVSYEQYF
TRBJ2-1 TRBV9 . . TGTGCCAGCAGCGTGCAGGGGTTCAATGAGCAGTTCTTC CASSVQGFNEQFF
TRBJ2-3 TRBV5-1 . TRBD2 TGCGCCAGCAGCTTGGGGGGCGGGAGTAATGCAGATACGCAGTATTTT CASSLGGGSNADTQYF